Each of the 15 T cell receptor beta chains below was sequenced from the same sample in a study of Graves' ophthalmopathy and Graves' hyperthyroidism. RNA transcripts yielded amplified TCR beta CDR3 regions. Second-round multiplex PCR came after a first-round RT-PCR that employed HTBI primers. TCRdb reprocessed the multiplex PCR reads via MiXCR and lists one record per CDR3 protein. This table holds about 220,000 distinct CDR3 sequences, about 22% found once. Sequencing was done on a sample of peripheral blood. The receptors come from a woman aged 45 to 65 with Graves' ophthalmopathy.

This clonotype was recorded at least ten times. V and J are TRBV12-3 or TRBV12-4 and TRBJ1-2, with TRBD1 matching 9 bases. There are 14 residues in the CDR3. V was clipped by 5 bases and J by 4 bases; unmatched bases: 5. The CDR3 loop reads CASSPGQGTYGYTF. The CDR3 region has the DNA TGTGCCAGCAGTCCGGGACAGGGTACCTATGGCTACACCTTC.

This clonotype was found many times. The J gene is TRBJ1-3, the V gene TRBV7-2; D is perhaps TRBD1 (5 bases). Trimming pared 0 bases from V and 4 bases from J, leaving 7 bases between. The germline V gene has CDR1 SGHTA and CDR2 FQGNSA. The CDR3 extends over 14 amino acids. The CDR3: CASSLAGVGNTIYF. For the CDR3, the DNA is TGTGCCAGCAGCTTAGCAGGGGTCGGAAACACCATATATTTT.

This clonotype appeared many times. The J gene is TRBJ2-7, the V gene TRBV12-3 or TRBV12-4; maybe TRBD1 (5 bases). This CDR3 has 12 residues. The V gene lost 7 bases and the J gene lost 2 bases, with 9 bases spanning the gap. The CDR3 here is CASTKDTYEQYF. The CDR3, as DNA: TGTGCCAGCACCAAGGACACCTACGAGCAGTACTTC.

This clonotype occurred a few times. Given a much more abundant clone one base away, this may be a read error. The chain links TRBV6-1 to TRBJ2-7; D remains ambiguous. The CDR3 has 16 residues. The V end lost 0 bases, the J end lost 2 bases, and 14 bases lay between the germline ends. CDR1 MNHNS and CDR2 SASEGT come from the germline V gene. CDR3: CASSEADQLTTYEQYF. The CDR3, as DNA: TGTGCCAGCAGTGAAGCGGATCAGCTCACAACCTACGAGCAGTACTTC.

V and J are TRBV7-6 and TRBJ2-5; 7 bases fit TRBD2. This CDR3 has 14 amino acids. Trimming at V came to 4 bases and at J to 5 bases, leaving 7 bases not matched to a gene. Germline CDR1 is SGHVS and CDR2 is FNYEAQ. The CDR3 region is CASSYFREGETQYF. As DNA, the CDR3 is TGTGCCAGCAGCTACTTTAGGGAGGGGGAGACCCAGTACTTC.

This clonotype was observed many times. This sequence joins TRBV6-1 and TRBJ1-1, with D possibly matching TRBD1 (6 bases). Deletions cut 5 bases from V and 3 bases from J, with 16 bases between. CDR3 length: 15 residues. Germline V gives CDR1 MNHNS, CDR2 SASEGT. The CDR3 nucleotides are TGTGCCAGCAGTCCCGGGACAAACTGGGACACTGAAGCTTTCTTT. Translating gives CASSPGTNWDTEAFF.

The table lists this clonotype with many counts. The CDR3 DNA reads as TGTGCCAGCAGTTTACCCGGAAGCCAGAACACTGAAGCTTTCTTT. Its protein product is CASSLPGSQNTEAFF. The chain carries TRBV28 and TRBJ1-1; D unresolved. Trimming removed 2 bases from V and 1 base from J, with 11 bases in between. This CDR3 contains 15 residues. Germline lookup yields CDR1 MDHEN and CDR2 SYDVKM.

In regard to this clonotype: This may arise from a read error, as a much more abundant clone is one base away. In DNA, the CDR3 is TGTGCCAGCAGTATTACATCGGAATATGGCTACACCTTC. Residues: CASSITSEYGYTF. The chain employs TRBV27 and TRBJ1-2; the D is unclear. Trimming removed 5 bases from V and 5 bases from J, with 12 bases in between. The CDR3 covers 13 residues. Germline lookup yields CDR1 MNHEY and CDR2 SMNVEV (reference sequence).

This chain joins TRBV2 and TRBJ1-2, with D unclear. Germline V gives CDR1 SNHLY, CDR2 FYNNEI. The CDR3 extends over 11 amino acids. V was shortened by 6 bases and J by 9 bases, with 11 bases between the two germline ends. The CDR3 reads CASRTGSSYTF. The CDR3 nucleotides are TGTGCCAGCAGGACGGGATCAAGCTACACCTTC.

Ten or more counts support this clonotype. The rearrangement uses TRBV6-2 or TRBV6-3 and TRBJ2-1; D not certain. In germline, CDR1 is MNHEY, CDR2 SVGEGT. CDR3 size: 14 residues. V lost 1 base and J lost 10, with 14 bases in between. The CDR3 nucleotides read TGTGCCAGCAGTTACTACCGGCAAAATGGGGAGCAGTTCTTC. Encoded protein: CASSYYRQNGEQFF.

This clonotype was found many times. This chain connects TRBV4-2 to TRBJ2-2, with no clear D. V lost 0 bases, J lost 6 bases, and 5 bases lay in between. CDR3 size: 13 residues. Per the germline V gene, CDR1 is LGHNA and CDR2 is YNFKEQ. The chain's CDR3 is CASSQEIAGELFF. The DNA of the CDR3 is TGTGCCAGCAGCCAAGAGATTGCCGGGGAGCTGTTTTTT.

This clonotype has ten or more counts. CDR3 coding DNA: TGTGCCAGCAGAGGGACAGGGAGGGGCTACACCTTC. It yields the protein CASRGTGRGYTF. The chain has TRBV6-1 and TRBJ1-2, with TRBD1 matching 9 bases. This CDR3 has 12 residues. With 6 bases clipped from V and 8 bases from J, the junction kept 4 bases outside the gene matches. From germline, CDR1 is MNHNS and CDR2 SASEGT.

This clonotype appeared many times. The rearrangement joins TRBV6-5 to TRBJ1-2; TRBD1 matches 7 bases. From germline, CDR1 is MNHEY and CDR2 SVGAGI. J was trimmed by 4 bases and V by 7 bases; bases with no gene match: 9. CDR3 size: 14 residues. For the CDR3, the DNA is TGTGCCAGCACATACCAGGGGGGGGGCTATGGCTACACCTTC. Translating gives CASTYQGGGYGYTF.

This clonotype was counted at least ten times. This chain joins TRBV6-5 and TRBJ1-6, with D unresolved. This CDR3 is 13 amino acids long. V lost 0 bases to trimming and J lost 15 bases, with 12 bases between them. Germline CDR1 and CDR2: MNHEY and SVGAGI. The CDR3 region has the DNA TGTGCCAGCAGTTACTCGCAGCGGGGATTCCTCCACTTT. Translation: CASSYSQRGFLHF.

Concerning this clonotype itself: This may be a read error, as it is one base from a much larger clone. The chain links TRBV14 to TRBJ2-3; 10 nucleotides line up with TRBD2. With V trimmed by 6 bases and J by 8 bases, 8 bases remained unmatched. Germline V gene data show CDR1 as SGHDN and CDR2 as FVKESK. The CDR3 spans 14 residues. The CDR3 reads CASRIGASGSTQYF. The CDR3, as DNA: TGTGCCAGCAGAATAGGGGCTAGCGGGAGTACGCAGTATTTT.